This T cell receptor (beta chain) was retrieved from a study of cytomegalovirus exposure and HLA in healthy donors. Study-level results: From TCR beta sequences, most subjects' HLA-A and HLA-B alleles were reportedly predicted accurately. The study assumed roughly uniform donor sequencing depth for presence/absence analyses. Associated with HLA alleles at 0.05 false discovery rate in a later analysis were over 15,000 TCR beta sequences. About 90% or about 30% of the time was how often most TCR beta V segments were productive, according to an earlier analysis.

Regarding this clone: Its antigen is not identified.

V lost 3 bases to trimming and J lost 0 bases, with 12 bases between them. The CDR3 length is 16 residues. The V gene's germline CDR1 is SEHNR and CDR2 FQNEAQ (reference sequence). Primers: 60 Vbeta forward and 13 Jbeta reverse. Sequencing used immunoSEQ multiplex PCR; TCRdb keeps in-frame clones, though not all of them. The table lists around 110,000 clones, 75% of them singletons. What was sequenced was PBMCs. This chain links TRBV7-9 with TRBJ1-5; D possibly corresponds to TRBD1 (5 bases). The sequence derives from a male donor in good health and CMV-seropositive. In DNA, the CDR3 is TGTGCCAGCAGCTTTGGGGCCGAATATAGCAATCAGCCCCAGCATTTT. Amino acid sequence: CASSFGAEYSNQPQHF.